This T cell receptor beta chain was profiled in a study of breast tumors, draining lymph nodes, adjacent tissues. Study-wide points: Tumor T cell lymph node origin was a supported hypothesis, not proven. Tumor TCR diversity was below lymph nodes but above nontumor tissue. The data were judged consistent with most tumor T cells coming from lymph node and expanding in tumor.

Samples came from axillary lymph nodes draining the breast cancer. Trimming left V 0 bases short and J 4 bases short, with 37 bases between. The germline gives CDR1 SGHDN, CDR2 FVKESK. The CDR3 sequence is 24 residues long. This clonotype was picked up a small number of times. The antigen remains unidentified. TCRdb reprocessed the multiplex PCR reads with MiXCR, giving one entry per CDR3 protein. Altogether 150,000 to 200,000 distinct CDR3 sequences are present, about 30% being singletons, with the ten largest covering less than 4%. This receptor was identified in a female donor with breast cancer. Some clones in this sample may be carry-over from other donors' samples. The sample taken for sequencing was axillary lymph node tissue. The genes are TRBV14 and TRBJ2-1; a possible D gene is TRBD2 (6 bases). CDR3 nucleotides: TGTGCCAGCAGCCAAGATATATCGGATCCGGCTAGCGCGATCCTGGTCCCCCATTACAATGAGCAGTTCTTC. It is translated as CASSQDISDPASAILVPHYNEQFF.